Each of the 9 T cell receptor beta chains below was sequenced from the same sample in a study of shared clonotypes between healthy human individuals. Only in-frame clones appear in the TCRdb table, and some are missing; sequencing was by immunoSEQ multiplex PCR. Here the sample spans some 1,100,000 clones, approximately 78% being singletons. The sample taken for sequencing was memory CD4+ T cells from PBMCs. Subset in this sample: CD45RA-negative fraction. The receptors come from a man younger than 30 in good health. Some clones in this sample may be carry-over from other donors' samples.

V gene TRBV28 combines with J gene TRBJ1-2, with 10 bases aligning to TRBD1. Germline V lookup: CDR1 MDHEN, CDR2 SYDVKM. The V segment lost 8 bases and the J segment 7 bases; nucleotides outside the gene matches: 13. This CDR3 region has 15 residues. This chain's CDR3 is CASFSPGQGRGGYTF. The DNA of the CDR3 is TGTGCCAGCTTTAGTCCGGGACAGGGGAGGGGTGGCTACACCTTC.

This clone was observed a handful of times. V is TRBV6-1 and J is TRBJ1-2; 7 bases map to TRBD1. This CDR3 comprises 14 residues. Germline lookup yields CDR1 MNHNS and CDR2 SASEGT. V shed 6 bases, J shed 4 bases, and the junction held 8 bases outside the gene matches. For the CDR3, the DNA is TGTGCCAGCAGCCCGAGGGGGGACAGCTATGGCTACACCTTC. Protein: CASSPRGDSYGYTF.

The chain couples TRBV4-3 to TRBJ2-3; D remains ambiguous. Germline V lookup: CDR1 LGHNA, CDR2 YSLEER. V was pared by 3 bases and J by 2 bases, with 18 bases between. This CDR3 region has 17 residues. CDR3 protein: CASSQDGPRTSTDTQYF. The CDR3 DNA reads TGCGCCAGCAGCCAGGATGGTCCGAGGACCTCCACAGATACGCAGTATTTT.

This clone was seen ten or more times. The V call is TRBV4-3, the J call TRBJ2-7; 9 nucleotides agree with TRBD2. CDR3 length: 16 residues. CDR1 and CDR2 from the germline V gene are LGHNA and YSLEER. J lost 5 bases, V lost 4 bases, and 12 bases had no gene match. This CDR3 reads CASSRVPGLATHEQYF. The DNA for the CDR3 is TGCGCCAGCAGCCGAGTCCCGGGACTAGCTACGCACGAGCAGTACTTC.

The chain's CDR3 is CASGLVGGYWSDTQYF. DNA of the CDR3: TGTGCTAGTGGTTTGGTAGGGGGTTACTGGTCCGATACGCAGTATTTT. This rearrangement joins TRBV12-5 to TRBJ2-3; D is possibly TRBD1 (6 bases). Between the trimmed V and J ends, which lost 0 bases and 6 bases, there was a span of 16 bases. The CDR3 is made up of 16 amino acids. The germline CDR1 and CDR2 sequences are LGHNT and FRNRAP.

The chain is built from TRBV11-2 and TRBJ2-3; the match to TRBD2 covers 14 bases. Germline trimming cut 6 bases from V and 3 bases from J; bases unmatched to any gene: 5. The CDR3 runs to 16 residues. CDR1 and CDR2 (germline): SGHAT, FQNNGV. As DNA, the CDR3 is TGTGCCAGCAGTAGACTAGCGGGAGGGTTAACAGATACGCAGTATTTT. Protein product: CASSRLAGGLTDTQYF.

The chain recombines TRBV7-9 with TRBJ1-2; 9 bases are shared with TRBD1. The CDR3 is 18 residues long. Losses at the gene ends were 6 bases for V and 3 bases for J; bases not matched to a gene: 17. Looked up from germline, CDR1 is SEHNR and CDR2 is FQNEAQ (reference sequence). CDR3 residues: CASRSEGGQGGIHYGYTF. CDR3 DNA: TGTGCCAGCAGGTCCGAGGGGGGACAGGGAGGAATTCACTATGGCTACACCTTC.

This clone was picked up many times. This chain uses TRBV7-9 with TRBJ1-1, with D uncertain. The CDR3 totals 13 residues. Germline V CDR1 and CDR2: SEHNR, FQNEAQ (reference sequence). V lost 5 bases to trimming and J lost 5 bases, with 12 bases between them. The DNA of the CDR3 is TGTGCCAGCAGCGTTGCTACGGGGACTGAAGCTTTCTTT. As protein: CASSVATGTEAFF.

This clone was detected only once. CDR3 bases: TGTGCCAGCAGCGCCAGACAGAACATTCAGTACTTC. Translation: CASSARQNIQYF. This chain links TRBV11-2 with TRBJ2-4, with a tentative D call TRBD1 (5 bases). CDR1 and CDR2 from the germline V gene are SGHAT and FQNNGV. Trimming pared 5 bases from V and 7 bases from J, leaving 9 bases between. The CDR3 totals 12 residues. The entire variable domain, with the rest obtained from reference TRBV11-2 and TRBJ2-4, is as follows: EAGVAQSPRYKIIEKRQSVAFWCNPISGHATLYWYQQILGQGPKLLIQFQNNGVVDDSQLPKDRFSAERLKGVDSTLKIQPAKLEDSAVYLCASSARQNIQYFGAGTRLSVL.